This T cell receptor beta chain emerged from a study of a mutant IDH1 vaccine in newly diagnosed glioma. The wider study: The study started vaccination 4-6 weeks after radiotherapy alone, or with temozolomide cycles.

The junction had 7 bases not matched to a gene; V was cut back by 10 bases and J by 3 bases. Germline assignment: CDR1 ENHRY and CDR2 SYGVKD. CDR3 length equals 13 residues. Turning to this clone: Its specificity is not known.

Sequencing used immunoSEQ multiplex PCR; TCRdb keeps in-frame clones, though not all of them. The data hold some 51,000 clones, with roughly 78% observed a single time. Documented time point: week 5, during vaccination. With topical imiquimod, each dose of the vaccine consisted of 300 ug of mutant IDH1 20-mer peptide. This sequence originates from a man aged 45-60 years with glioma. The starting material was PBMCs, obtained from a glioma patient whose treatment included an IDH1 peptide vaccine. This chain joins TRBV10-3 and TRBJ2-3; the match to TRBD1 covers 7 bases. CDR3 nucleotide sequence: TGTGCCACGACCGGGACAGAAACAGATACGCAGTATTTT. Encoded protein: CATTGTETDTQYF.